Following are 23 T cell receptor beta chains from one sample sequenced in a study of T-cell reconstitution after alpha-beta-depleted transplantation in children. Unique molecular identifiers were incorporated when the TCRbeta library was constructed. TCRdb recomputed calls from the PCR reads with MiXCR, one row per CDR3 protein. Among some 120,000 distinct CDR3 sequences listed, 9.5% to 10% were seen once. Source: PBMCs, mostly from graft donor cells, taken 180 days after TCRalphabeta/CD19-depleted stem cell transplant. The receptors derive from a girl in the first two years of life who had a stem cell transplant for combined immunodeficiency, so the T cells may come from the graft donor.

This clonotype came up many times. CDR3 nucleotide sequence: TGTGCCAGCAGCCTGAGGGGGAGCAATCAGCCCCAGCATTTT. The encoded protein is CASSLRGSNQPQHF. V and J are TRBV7-2 and TRBJ1-5; the D gene is possibly TRBD1 (6 bases). The V gene lost 5 bases and the J gene lost 1 base, with 9 bases spanning the gap. This CDR3 has 14 residues. The V gene's germline CDR1 is SGHTA and CDR2 FQGNSA.

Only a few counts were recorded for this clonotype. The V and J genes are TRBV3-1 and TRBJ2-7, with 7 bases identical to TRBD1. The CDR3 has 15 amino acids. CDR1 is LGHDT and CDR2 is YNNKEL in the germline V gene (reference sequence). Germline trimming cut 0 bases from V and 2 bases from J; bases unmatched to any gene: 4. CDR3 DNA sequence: TGTGCCAGCAGCCAAGAACAGGGGCCCACCTACGAGCAGTACTTC. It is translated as CASSQEQGPTYEQYF.

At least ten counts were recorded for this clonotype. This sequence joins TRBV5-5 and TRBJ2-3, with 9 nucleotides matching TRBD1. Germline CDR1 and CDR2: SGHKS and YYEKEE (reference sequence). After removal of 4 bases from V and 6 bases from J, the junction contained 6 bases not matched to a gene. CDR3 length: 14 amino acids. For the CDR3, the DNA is TGTGCCAGCAGCAGTACAGGGGGCGCGGATACGCAGTATTTT. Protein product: CASSSTGGADTQYF. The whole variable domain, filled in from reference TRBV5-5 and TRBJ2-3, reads DAGVTQSPTHLIKTRGQQVTLRCSPISGHKSVSWYQQVLGQGPQFIFQYYEKEERGRGNFPDRFSARQFPNYSSELNVNALLLGDSALYLCASSSTGGADTQYFGPGTRLTVL.

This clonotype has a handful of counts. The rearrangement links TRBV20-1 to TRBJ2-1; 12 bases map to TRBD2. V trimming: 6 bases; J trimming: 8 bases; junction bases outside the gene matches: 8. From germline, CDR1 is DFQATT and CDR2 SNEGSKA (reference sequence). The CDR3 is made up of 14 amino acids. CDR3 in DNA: TGCAGTGCCCCGCTAGCGGGGGGGCAGGATGAGCAGTTCTTC. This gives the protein CSAPLAGGQDEQFF.

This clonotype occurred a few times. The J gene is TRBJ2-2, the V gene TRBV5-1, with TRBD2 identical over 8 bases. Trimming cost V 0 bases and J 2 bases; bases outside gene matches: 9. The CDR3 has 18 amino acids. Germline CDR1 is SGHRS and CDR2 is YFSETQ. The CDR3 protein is CASSLAEGLAGNTGELFF. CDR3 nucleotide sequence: TGCGCCAGCAGCTTGGCTGAGGGCCTAGCGGGCAACACCGGGGAGCTGTTTTTT. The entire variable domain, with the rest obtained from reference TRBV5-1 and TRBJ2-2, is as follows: KAGVTQTPRYLIKTRGQQVTLSCSPISGHRSVSWYQQTPGQGLQFLFEYFSETQRNKGNFPGRFSGRQFSNSRSEMNVSTLELGDSALYLCASSLAEGLAGNTGELFFGEGSRLTVL.

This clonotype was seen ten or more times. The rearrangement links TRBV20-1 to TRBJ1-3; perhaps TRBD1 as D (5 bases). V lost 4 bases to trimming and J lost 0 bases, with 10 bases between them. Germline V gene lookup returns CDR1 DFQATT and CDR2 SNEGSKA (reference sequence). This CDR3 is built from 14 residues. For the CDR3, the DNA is TGCAGTGCTACGGGACTTTCCTCTGGAAACACCATATATTTT. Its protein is CSATGLSSGNTIYF.

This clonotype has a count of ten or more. CDR3 nucleotides: TGTGCCAGCAGCCAGAACCCGGGACAGCCCCAGCATTTT. It codes for CASSQNPGQPQHF. This chain links TRBV3-1 with TRBJ1-5, with D uncertain. This CDR3 contains 13 residues. From germline, CDR1 is LGHDT and CDR2 YNNKEL (reference sequence). Trimming pared 3 bases from V and 7 bases from J, leaving 10 bases between. Full variable domain (outside the CDR3, taken from reference TRBV3-1 and TRBJ1-5): DTAVSQTPKYLVTQMGNDKSIKCEQNLGHDTMYWYKQDSKKFLKIMFSYNNKELIINETVPNRFSPKSPDKAHLNLHINSLELGDSAVYFCASSQNPGQPQHFGDGTRLSIL.

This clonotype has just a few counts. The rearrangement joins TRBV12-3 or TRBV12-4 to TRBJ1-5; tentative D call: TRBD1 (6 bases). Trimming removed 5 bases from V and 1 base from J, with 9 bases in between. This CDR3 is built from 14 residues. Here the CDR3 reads CASSTDRSNQPQHF. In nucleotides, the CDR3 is TGTGCCAGCAGTACCGACAGGAGCAATCAGCCCCAGCATTTT.

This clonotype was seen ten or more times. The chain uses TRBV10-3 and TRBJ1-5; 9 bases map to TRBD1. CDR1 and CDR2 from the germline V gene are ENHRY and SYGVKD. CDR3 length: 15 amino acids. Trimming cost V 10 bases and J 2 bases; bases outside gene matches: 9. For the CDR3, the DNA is TGTGCCACCGCAACAGGGGGCGAGGGCAATCAGCCCCAGCATTTT. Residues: CATATGGEGNQPQHF.

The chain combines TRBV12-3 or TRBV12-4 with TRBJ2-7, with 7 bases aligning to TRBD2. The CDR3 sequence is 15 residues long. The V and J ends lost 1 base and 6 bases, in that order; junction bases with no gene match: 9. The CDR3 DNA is TGTGCCAGCAGTTTAGTAGAGGGACTATTTGGCGAGCAGTACTTC. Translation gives CASSLVEGLFGEQYF.

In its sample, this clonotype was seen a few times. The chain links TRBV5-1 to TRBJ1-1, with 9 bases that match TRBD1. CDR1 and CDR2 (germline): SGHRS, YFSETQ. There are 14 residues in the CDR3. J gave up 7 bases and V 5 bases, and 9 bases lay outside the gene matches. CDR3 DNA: TGCGCCAGCAGTTCTTTTGGGGGACAGGGTGAAGCTTTCTTT. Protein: CASSSFGGQGEAFF. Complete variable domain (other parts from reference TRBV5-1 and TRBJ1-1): KAGVTQTPRYLIKTRGQQVTLSCSPISGHRSVSWYQQTPGQGLQFLFEYFSETQRNKGNFPGRFSGRQFSNSRSEMNVSTLELGDSALYLCASSSFGGQGEAFFGQGTRLTVV.

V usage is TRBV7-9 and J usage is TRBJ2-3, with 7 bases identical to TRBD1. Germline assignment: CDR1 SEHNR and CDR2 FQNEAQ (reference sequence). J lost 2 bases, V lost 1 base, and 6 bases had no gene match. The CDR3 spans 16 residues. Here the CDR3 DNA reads TGTGCCAGCAGCTTAGGCACCACAGGGGACACAGATACGCAGTATTTT. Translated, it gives CASSLGTTGDTDTQYF.

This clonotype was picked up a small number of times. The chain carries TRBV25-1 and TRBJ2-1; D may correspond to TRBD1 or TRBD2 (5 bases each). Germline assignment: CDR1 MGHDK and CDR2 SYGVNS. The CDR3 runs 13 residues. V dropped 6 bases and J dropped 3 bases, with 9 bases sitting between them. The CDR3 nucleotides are TGTGCCAGCAGGGGGACGGACTACAATGAGCAGTTCTTC. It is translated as CASRGTDYNEQFF. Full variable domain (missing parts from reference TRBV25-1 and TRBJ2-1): EADIYQTPRYLVIGTGKKITLECSQTMGHDKMYWYQQDPGMELHLIHYSYGVNSTEKGDLSSESTVSRIRTEHFPLTLESARPSHTSQYLCASRGTDYNEQFFGPGTRLTVL.

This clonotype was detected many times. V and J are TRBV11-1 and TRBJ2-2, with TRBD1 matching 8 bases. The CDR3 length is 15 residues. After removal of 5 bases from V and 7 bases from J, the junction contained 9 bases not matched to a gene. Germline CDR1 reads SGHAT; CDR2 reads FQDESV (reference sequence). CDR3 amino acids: CASSGRTGRIGELFF. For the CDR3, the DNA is TGTGCCAGCAGCGGCCGGACAGGGCGCATCGGGGAGCTGTTTTTT.

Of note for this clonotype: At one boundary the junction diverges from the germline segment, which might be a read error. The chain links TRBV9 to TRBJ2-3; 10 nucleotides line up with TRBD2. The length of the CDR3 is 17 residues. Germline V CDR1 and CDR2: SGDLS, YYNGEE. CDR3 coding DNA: TGTTCCAGCAGCGAGAGGGGTAGCGGGAGGTGGCCAGATACGCAGTATTTT. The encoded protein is CSSSERGSGRWPDTQYF.

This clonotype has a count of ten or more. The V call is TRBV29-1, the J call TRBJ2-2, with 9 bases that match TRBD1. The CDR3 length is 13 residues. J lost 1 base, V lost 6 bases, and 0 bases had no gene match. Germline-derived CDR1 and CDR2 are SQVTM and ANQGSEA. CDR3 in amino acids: CSVDRGNTGELFF. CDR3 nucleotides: TGCAGCGTGGACAGGGGGAACACCGGGGAGCTGTTTTTT.

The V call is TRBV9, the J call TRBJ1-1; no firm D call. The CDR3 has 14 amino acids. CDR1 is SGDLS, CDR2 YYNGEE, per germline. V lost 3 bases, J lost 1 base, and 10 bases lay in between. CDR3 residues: CASSGGWANTEAFF. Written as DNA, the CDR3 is TGTGCCAGCAGCGGAGGTTGGGCGAACACTGAAGCTTTCTTT.

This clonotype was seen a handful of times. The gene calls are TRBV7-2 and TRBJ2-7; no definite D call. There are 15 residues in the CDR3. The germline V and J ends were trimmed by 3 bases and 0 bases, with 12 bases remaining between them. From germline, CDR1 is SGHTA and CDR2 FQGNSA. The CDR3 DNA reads TGTGCCAGCAGCTTTTTGGTTTCTAGCTCCTACGAGCAGTACTTC. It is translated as CASSFLVSSSYEQYF.

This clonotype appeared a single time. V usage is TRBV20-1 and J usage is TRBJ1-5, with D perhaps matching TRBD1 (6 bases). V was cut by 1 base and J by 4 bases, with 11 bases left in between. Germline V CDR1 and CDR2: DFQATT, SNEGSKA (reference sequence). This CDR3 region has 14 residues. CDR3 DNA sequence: TGCAGTGCTAGAGGAACAGGGAGTAATCAGCCCCAGCATTTT. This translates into CSARGTGSNQPQHF.

CDR3 nucleotides: TGTGCCACCAGTGATTCGGGACAGGGGTATCAGCCCCAGCATTTT. Encoded protein: CATSDSGQGYQPQHF. The chain links TRBV24-1 to TRBJ1-5; the match to TRBD1 covers 10 bases. With V trimmed by 2 bases and J by 5 bases, 2 bases remained unmatched. Germline loops: CDR1 KGHDR, CDR2 SFDVKD. This CDR3 has 15 residues.

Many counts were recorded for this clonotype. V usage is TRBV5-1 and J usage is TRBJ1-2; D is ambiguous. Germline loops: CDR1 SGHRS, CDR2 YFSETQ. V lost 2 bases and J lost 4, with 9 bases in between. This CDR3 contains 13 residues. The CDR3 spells CASSLKGTYGYTF. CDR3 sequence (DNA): TGCGCCAGCAGCTTAAAGGGTACCTATGGCTACACCTTC. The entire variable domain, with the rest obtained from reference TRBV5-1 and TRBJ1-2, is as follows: KAGVTQTPRYLIKTRGQQVTLSCSPISGHRSVSWYQQTPGQGLQFLFEYFSETQRNKGNFPGRFSGRQFSNSRSEMNVSTLELGDSALYLCASSLKGTYGYTFGSGTRLTVV.

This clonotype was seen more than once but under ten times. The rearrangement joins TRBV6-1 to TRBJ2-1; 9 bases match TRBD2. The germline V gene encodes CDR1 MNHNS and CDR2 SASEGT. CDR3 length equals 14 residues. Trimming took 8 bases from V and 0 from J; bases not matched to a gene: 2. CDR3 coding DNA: TGTGCCAGCCGACTAGCGGACTCCTACAATGAGCAGTTCTTC. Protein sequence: CASRLADSYNEQFF.

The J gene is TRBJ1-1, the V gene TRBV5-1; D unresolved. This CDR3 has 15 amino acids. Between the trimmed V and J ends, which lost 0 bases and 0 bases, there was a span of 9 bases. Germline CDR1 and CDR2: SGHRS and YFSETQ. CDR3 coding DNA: TGCGCCAGCAGCTTGGCCCAGAACATGAACACTGAAGCTTTCTTT. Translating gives CASSLAQNMNTEAFF.